This TCR beta chain was retrieved from a study of cytotoxic CD8 clonotypes in ibrutinib-treated CLL. At the level of the study: In all, under twelve patients were relapsed/refractory, 15 were treatment-naive and 17 were IGHV unmutated. Response samples were drawn at a median of around 11 months of treatment, range 6 to 36.

V shed 4 bases and J shed 4 bases, with 14 bases lying between them. This CDR3 comprises 14 residues. Looked up from germline, CDR1 is MNHEY and CDR2 is SVGAGI. Sequencing used immunoSEQ multiplex PCR; TCRdb keeps in-frame clones, though not all of them. The sample records about 310,000 clones, around four fifths being singletons. The chain employs TRBV6-5 and TRBJ2-7; TRBD2 is a possible D gene (7 bases). This TCR was sampled from a human donor with chronic lymphocytic leukemia. Source: PBMCs, taken before ibrutinib treatment. The CDR3 region has the DNA TGTGCCAGCAGTTGGACAGCGGGACGGTACGAGCAGTACTTC. Its translation is CASSWTAGRYEQYF.